The clone carrying this TCR beta chain turned up a few times. The data are from a study of control samples from healthy donors and cancer patients. Only in-frame clones appear in the TCRdb table, and some are missing; sequencing was by immunoSEQ multiplex PCR. Here the sample spans roughly 76,000 clones, roughly 93% being singletons. The sequenced sample was PBMCs. This TCR was sampled from a woman aged 40 to 50 with lung cancer.

The CDR3 DNA follows: TGTGCCAGCAGCCCAACCGGGACTAGCGGGTCCGTGGAGCAGTACTTC. This codes for CASSPTGTSGSVEQYF. This rearrangement joins TRBV9 to TRBJ2-7; the match to TRBD2 covers 12 bases. CDR1 is SGDLS, CDR2 YYNGEE, per germline. Trimming cost V 4 bases and J 7 bases; bases outside gene matches: 12. The CDR3 covers 16 residues.